Shown below are 14 T cell receptor beta chains from a single sample sequenced in a study of vaccination and CD4 T cells after COVID-19. These receptors' targets are unknown. Oncomine TCR Beta short-read sequencing was applied to DNA from cultured CD4+ T cells. One entry per CDR3 protein results from TCRdb running MiXCR on the PCR reads. The data hold about 9,600 distinct CDR3 sequences, with 26% observed a single time. Treatment described: roughly 10-day PBMC culture with coronavirus spike peptide pools or control peptides (ViraFEST assay). This sample comprised CD4+ T cells from blood, cultured in vitro, obtained before SARS-CoV-2 vaccination. These receptors were collected from a human donor who received a COVID-19 vaccine.

A single count supports this clonotype. The chain recombines TRBV5-1 with TRBJ2-6; TRBD1 might be the D (6 bases). Trimming removed 2 bases from V and 0 bases from J, with 24 bases in between. Germline V gene sequence: CDR1 SGHRS, CDR2 YFSETQ. The length of the CDR3 is 21 residues. Written as DNA, the CDR3 is TGCGCCAGCAGCTTTCTCACAATATACCGGGACACCGGCTCTGGGGCCAACGTCCTGACTTTC. Protein: CASSFLTIYRDTGSGANVLTF.

The chain combines TRBV5-1 with TRBJ1-2; the D gene is possibly TRBD1 (6 bases). V dropped 3 bases and J dropped 4 bases, with 13 bases sitting between them. Germline CDR1 SGHRS, CDR2 YFSETQ. The CDR3 runs 14 residues. CDR3 nucleotides: TGCGCCAGCAGCTCCACGGGGGGCGTCTATGGCTACACCTTC. As protein: CASSSTGGVYGYTF.

The table lists this clonotype with a few counts. The chain employs TRBV6-1 and TRBJ1-2, with a weak D call TRBD1 (6 bases). This CDR3 spans 13 amino acids. CDR1 and CDR2 (germline): MNHNS, SASEGT. V shed 4 bases and J shed 4 bases, with 10 bases lying between them. The CDR3 nucleotides read TGTGCCAGCAGTGGCGGACAGATCTATGGCTACACCTTC. Translated: CASSGGQIYGYTF.

This clonotype showed up just a few times. V is TRBV7-2 and J is TRBJ2-7; D gene ambiguous. CDR1 is SGHTA, CDR2 FQGNSA, per germline. Deletions cut 1 base from V and 2 bases from J, with 6 bases between. The length of the CDR3 is 13 residues. CDR3 in DNA: TGTGCCAGCAGCTTAGAAGTGCCCTACGAGCAGTACTTC. This sequence encodes CASSLEVPYEQYF.

The V gene is TRBV11-2, the J gene TRBJ2-7; 8 nucleotides agree with TRBD1. Looked up from germline, CDR1 is SGHAT and CDR2 is FQNNGV. The CDR3 is 14 residues long. With 2 bases clipped from V and 3 bases from J, the junction kept 3 bases outside the gene matches. CDR3 DNA: TGTGCCAGCAGCTTACAGGGGGCCCACTACGAGCAGTACTTC. Its translation is CASSLQGAHYEQYF.

This chain uses TRBV6-7 with TRBJ1-1; D not resolved. TRBV6-7 falls under the ORF class, with uncertain function. The CDR3 spans 14 residues. V lost 10 bases to trimming and J lost 4 bases, with 19 bases between them. The CDR3 bases are TGTGCCAATCAAGATTCGAGCCGGGGCACTGAAGCTTTCTTT. Residues: CANQDSSRGTEAFF.

CDR3 DNA: TGTGCCAGCAGCTTGCAACTGACCGAGCCGGGATATGGCTACACCTTC. Translation gives CASSLQLTEPGYGYTF. V and J are TRBV7-8 and TRBJ1-2; D call uncertain. Germline assignment: CDR1 SGHVS and CDR2 FQNEAQ. Trimming removed 3 bases at V and 5 bases at J, with 19 bases between. The CDR3 is 16 amino acids.

The chain uses TRBV6-1 and TRBJ1-1; 7 bases are a match to TRBD1. J lost 0 bases, V lost 10 bases, and 5 bases had no gene match. Germline CDR1 reads MNHNS; CDR2 reads SASEGT. The length of the CDR3 is 13 residues. The CDR3: CAKTGTVNTEAFF. In DNA form, the CDR3 reads TGTGCCAAAACCGGGACAGTGAACACTGAAGCTTTCTTT.

The chain employs TRBV20-1 and TRBJ1-1; tentatively, D is TRBD1 (5 bases). The CDR3 loop spans 14 amino acids. The germline CDR1 and CDR2 sequences are DFQATT and SNEGSKA (reference sequence). V was cut by 3 bases and J by 5 bases, with 16 bases left in between. The CDR3 DNA sequence: TGCAGTGCTAGTTCTCGGCAGGGTGCGACTGAAGCTTTCTTT. Its protein product is CSASSRQGATEAFF.

This clonotype was counted a few times. The chain has TRBV19 and TRBJ1-3; D gene unclear. Deletions cut 4 bases from V and 4 bases from J, with 5 bases between. The germline CDR1 and CDR2 sequences are LNHDA and SQIVND (reference sequence). The CDR3 runs 12 residues. CDR3 loop: CASSSGGNTIYF. The CDR3 nucleotides are TGTGCCAGTAGTAGTGGGGGAAACACCATATATTTT.

This clonotype was seen more than once but under ten times. The gene calls are TRBV20-1 and TRBJ2-5; D gene uncertain. The CDR3 spans 10 residues. Germline-derived CDR1 and CDR2 are DFQATT and SNEGSKA (reference sequence). Trimming left V 6 bases short and J 3 bases short, with 5 bases between. CDR3 nucleotide sequence: TGCAGTGCCCGCGAAGAGACCCAGTACTTC. It encodes CSAREETQYF.

V usage is TRBV11-3 and J usage is TRBJ2-2; D is undetermined. V was cut by 1 base and J by 0 bases, with 6 bases left in between. Germline CDR1 and CDR2: SGHNT and YENEEA. The CDR3 length is 15 residues. For the CDR3, the DNA is TGTGCCAGCAGCTTAGGGCAGGCGAACACCGGGGAGCTGTTTTTT. Protein sequence: CASSLGQANTGELFF.

The J gene is TRBJ2-5, the V gene TRBV10-3; D might be TRBD2 (6 bases). There are 13 residues in the CDR3. Trimming took off 10 bases at V and 1 base at J, with 13 bases between the two ends. The germline CDR1 and CDR2 sequences are ENHRY and SYGVKD. The CDR3 spells CATQIAAQETQYF. As DNA, the CDR3 is TGTGCCACACAAATAGCGGCCCAAGAGACCCAGTACTTC.

The genes are TRBV15 and TRBJ2-5, with TRBD2 as a possible D gene (6 bases). Germline lookup yields CDR1 LNHNV and CDR2 YYDKDF (reference sequence). This CDR3 has 13 residues. Trimming took 1 base from V and 10 from J, leaving 13 bases between them. The CDR3 protein is CATSRGTTGLQYF. The CDR3 nucleotides are TGTGCCACCAGCAGAGGTACAACGGGACTCCAGTACTTC. The entire variable domain, with the rest obtained from reference TRBV15 and TRBJ2-5, is as follows: DAMVIQNPRYQVTQFGKPVTLSCSQTLNHNVMYWYQQKSSQAPKLLFHYYDKDFNNEADTPDNFQSRRPNTSFCFLDIRSPGLGDTAMYLCATSRGTTGLQYFGPGTRLLVL.